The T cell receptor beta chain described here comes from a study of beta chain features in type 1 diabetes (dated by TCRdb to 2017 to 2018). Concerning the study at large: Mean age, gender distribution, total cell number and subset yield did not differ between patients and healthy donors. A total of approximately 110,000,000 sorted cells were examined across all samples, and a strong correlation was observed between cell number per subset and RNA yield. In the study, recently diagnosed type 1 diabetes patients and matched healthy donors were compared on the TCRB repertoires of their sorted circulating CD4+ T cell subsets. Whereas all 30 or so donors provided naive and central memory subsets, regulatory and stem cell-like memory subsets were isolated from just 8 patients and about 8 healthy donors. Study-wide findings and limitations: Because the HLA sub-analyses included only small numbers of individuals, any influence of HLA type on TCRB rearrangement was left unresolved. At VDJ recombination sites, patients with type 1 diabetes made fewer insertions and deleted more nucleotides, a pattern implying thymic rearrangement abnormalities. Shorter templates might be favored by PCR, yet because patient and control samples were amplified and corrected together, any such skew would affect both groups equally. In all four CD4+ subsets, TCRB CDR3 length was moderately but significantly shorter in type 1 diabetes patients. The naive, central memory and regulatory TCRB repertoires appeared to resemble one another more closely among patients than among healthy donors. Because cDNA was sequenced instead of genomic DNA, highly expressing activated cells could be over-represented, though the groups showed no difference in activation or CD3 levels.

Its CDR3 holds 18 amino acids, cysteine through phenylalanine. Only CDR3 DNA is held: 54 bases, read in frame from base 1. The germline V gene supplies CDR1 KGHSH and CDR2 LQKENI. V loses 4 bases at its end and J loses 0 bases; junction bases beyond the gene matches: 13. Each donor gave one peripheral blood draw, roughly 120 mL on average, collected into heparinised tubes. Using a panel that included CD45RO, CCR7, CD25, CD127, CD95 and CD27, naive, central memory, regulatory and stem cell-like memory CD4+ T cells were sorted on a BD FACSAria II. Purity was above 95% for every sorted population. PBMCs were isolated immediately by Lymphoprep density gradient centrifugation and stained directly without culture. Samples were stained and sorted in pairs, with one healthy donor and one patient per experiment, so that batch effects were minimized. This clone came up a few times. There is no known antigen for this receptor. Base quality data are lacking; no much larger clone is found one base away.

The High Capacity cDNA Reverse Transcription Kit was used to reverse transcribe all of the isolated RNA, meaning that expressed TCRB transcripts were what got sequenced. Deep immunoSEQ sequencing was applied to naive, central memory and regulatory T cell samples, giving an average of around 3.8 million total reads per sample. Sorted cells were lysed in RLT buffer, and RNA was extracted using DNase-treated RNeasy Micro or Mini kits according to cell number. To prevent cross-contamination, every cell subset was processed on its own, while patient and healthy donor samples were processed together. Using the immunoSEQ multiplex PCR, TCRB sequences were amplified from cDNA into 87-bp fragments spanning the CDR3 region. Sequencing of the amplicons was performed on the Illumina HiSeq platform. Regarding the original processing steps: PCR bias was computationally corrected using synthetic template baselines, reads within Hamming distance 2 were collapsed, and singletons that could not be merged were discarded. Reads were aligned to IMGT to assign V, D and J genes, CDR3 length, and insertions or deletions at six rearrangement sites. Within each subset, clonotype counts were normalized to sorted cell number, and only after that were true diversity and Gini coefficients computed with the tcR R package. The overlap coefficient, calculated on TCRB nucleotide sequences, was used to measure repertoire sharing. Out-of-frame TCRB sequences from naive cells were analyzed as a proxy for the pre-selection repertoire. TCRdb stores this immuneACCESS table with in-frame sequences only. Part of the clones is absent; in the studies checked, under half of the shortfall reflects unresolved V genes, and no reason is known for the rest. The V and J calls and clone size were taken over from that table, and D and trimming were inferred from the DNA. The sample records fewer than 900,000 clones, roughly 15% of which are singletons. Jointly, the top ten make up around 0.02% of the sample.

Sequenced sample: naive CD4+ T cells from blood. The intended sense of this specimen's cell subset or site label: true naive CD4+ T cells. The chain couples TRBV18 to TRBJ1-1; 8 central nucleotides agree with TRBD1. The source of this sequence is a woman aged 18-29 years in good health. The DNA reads TGTGCCAGCTCACGCCTCAGGGGGCTTACAGTCATGAACACTGAAGCTTTCTTT. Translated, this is CASSRLRGLTVMNTEAFF.